A selection of T cell receptor beta chains follows, all from one sample in a study of regulatory T cells in long-lasting Graves disease. TCRdb recomputed calls from the multiplex PCR reads with MiXCR, one row per CDR3 protein. The table shows 400,000 to 500,000 distinct CDR3 sequences, with 11% to 15% occurring only once. The sample was also linked to a second study, of T cells in Graves' hyperthyroidism and ophthalmopathy.

Material: peripheral blood mononuclear cells (PBMCs), obtained at new diagnosis, from a patient treated with antithyroid drugs. These receptors all come from a woman aged 50 to 65 with Graves disease. Each CDR3 is given with its conserved first and last residue. Each record gives: V gene, J gene, D gene, CDR3 length, CDR3 protein. The D gene is left open where the match is weak.

V: TRBV12-3/TRBV12-4
J: TRBJ1-5
D: .
length: 16
CDR3: CASSLLIGDGNQPQHF

V: TRBV27
J: TRBJ2-7
D: TRBD2
length: 15
CDR3: CASIHFSGSSYEQYF

V: TRBV2
J: TRBJ1-2
D: TRBD1
length: 15
CDR3: CASRGQLTTFYGYTF

V: TRBV4-1
J: TRBJ1-5
D: .
length: 17
CDR3: CASSPVPQFIDDQPQHF

V: TRBV7-9
J: TRBJ2-1
D: TRBD2
length: 16
CDR3: CASSLTRTSPYNEQFF

V: TRBV29-1
J: TRBJ2-7
D: .
length: 12
CDR3: CSVEDAGYEQYF

V: TRBV11-2
J: TRBJ2-1
D: TRBD2
length: 17
CDR3: CASSYNSGSSRDDEQFF

V: TRBV6-2/TRBV6-3
J: TRBJ2-7
D: TRBD2
length: 16
CDR3: CASSYSMASGHYEQYF

V: TRBV5-1
J: TRBJ2-2
D: .
length: 16
CDR3: CASSLVGQSKAGELFF

V: TRBV5-1
J: TRBJ1-4
D: .
length: 15
CDR3: CASSAWAGRGEKLFF

V: TRBV6-1
J: TRBJ2-2
D: TRBD1
length: 17
CDR3: CASSEYRGRLNTGELFF

V: TRBV24-1
J: TRBJ2-5
D: TRBD2
length: 16
CDR3: CATSDLRGLEGETQYF

V: TRBV28
J: TRBJ1-1
D: TRBD1
length: 12
CDR3: CASRTGLTEAFF

V: TRBV9
J: TRBJ1-3
D: .
length: 15
CDR3: CASSEQGLTGNTIYF

V: TRBV28
J: TRBJ2-5
D: TRBD2
length: 18
CDR3: CASSSLGGLAGKGETQYF

V: TRBV7-9
J: TRBJ2-3
D: .
length: 13
CDR3: CASSLKGGDTQYF

V: TRBV7-2
J: TRBJ2-7
D: .
length: 11
CDR3: CASQSFYEQYF